The clone carrying this T cell receptor (beta chain) was seen a handful of times. This entry comes from a study of blood T cell repertoires in COVID-19. Recruited during active infection, patients (from Seattle) were subsequently followed longitudinally. Germline CDR1 and CDR2: MDHEN and SYDVKM. Trimming took 4 bases from V and 8 from J, leaving 11 bases between them. CDR3 length: 12 residues. Clones were sequenced by immunoSEQ multiplex PCR, and TCRdb holds only the in-frame ones, with some missing. The repertoire holds about half a million clones, with 89% as singletons. Sequences were obtained from peripheral blood. The TCR was taken from a man between 18 and 29 years old with COVID-19, enrolled during active disease. The rearrangement joins TRBV28 to TRBJ1-1; tentative D call: TRBD1 (5 bases). This CDR3 is CASSSFTGEAFF. CDR3 DNA: TGTGCCAGCAGTTCCTTTACAGGAGAAGCTTTCTTT.